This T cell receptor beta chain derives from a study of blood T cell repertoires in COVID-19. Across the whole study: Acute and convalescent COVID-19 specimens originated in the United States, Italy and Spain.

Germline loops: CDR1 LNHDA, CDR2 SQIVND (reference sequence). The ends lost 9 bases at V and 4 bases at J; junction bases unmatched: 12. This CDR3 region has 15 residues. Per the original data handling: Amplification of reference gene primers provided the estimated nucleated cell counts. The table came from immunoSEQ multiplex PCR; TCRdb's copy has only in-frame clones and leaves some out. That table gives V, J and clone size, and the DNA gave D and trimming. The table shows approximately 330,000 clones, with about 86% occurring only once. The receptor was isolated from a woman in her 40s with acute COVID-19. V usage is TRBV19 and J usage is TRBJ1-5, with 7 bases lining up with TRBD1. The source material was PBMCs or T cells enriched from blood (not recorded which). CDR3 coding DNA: TGTGCCAGCAAAGACAGGGACGGTGGAAATCAGCCCCAGCATTTT. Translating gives CASKDRDGGNQPQHF.